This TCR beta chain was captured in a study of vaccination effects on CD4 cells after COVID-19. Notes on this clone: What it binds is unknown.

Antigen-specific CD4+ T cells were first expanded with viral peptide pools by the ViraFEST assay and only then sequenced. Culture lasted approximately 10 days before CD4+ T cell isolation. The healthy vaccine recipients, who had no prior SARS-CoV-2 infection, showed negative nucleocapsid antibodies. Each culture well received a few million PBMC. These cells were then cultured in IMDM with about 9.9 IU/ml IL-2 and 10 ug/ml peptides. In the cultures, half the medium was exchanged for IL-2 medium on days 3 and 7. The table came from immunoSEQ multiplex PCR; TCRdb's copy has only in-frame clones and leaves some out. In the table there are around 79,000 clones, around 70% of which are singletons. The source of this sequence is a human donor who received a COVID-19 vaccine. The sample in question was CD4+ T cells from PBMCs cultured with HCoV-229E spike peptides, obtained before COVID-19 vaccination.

In DNA, the CDR3 is TGTGCCTGGAGTGTAAGGGGGGCACTGAGGGAAAAACTGTTTTTT. This sequence encodes CAWSVRGALREKLFF. This sequence joins TRBV30 and TRBJ1-4; a weak D match, TRBD1 (6 bases). CDR1 is GTSNPN, CDR2 SVGIG, per germline (reference sequence). This CDR3 has 15 amino acids. Between the trimmed V and J ends, which lost 0 bases and 8 bases, there was a span of 16 bases.